A selection of T cell receptor beta chains follows, all from one sample in a study of identical twins. MiXCR, run by TCRdb on the 5' RACE reads, gives a single entry per CDR3 protein. Altogether 460,000 or so distinct CDR3 sequences are present, approximately 15% being singletons, with the ten largest covering 0.4% to 0.55%. This sample also belongs to another study, concerning yellow fever vaccine responses in identical twins.

Sequenced sample: CD4+ T cells sorted from blood. These receptors all stem from a woman aged 18-29 years in good health. CDR3s include the opening cysteine and the closing phenylalanine or tryptophan. The D gene is left open where the match is weak. Expanded clones get a size class; other rows say once, few or many, or leave the size out.

D gene	clone size	V gene	J gene	CDR3 protein	CDR3 DNA
.	.	TRBV16	TRBJ2-7	CASSQSIGEATGYEQYF	TGTGCCAGCAGCCAATCGATAGGGGAAGCCACGGGGTACGAGCAGTACTTC
.	few	TRBV12-3/TRBV12-4	TRBJ2-2	CASRSGRADTGELFF	TGTGCCAGCAGATCGGGCAGGGCCGACACCGGGGAGCTGTTTTTT
TRBD1	few	TRBV12-3/TRBV12-4	TRBJ2-1	CASSRPGGGDNEQFF	TGTGCCAGCAGCCGACCAGGGGGCGGGGACAATGAGCAGTTCTTC
.	.	TRBV24-1	TRBJ2-2	CATSDPGVGELFF	TGTGCCACCAGTGACCCAGGGGTCGGGGAGCTGTTTTTT
TRBD2	.	TRBV6-5	TRBJ2-7	CASVGQRGLGGSYEQYF	TGTGCCAGCGTTGGTCAGCGGGGGCTTGGTGGGTCCTACGAGCAGTACTTC
.	few	TRBV12-3/TRBV12-4	TRBJ2-5	CASSSYQGETQYF	TGTGCCAGCAGTTCTTACCAGGGGGAGACCCAGTACTTC
TRBD2	few	TRBV12-3/TRBV12-4	TRBJ2-2	CASSPRGLAGYTGELFF	TGTGCCAGCAGTCCCCGAGGGCTAGCGGGATATACCGGGGAGCTGTTTTTT
TRBD2	many	TRBV4-3	TRBJ2-1	CASSPEYGGSINNEQFF	TGCGCCAGCAGCCCGGAATACGGCGGGAGTATCAACAATGAGCAGTTCTTC
.	many	TRBV5-1	TRBJ2-7	CASSLGLGGRGSYEQYF	TGCGCCAGCAGCTTGGGGTTGGGCGGACGAGGCTCCTACGAGCAGTACTTC
.	.	TRBV12-3/TRBV12-4	TRBJ2-7	CATRDDRKSGFIYEQYF	TGTGCCACAAGGGACGATCGGAAGAGCGGGTTTATTTACGAGCAGTACTTC
.	few	TRBV27	TRBJ2-4	CASSPARQLAKNIQYF	TGTGCCAGCAGTCCCGCGAGACAGCTAGCCAAAAACATTCAGTACTTC
TRBD1	few	TRBV7-2	TRBJ2-1	CASSIWDRGGEQFF	TGTGCCAGCAGCATTTGGGACAGGGGTGGTGAGCAGTTCTTC
.	.	TRBV7-2	TRBJ2-3	CASSLDVRSDTQYF	TGTGCCAGCAGCTTAGATGTGCGGTCAGATACGCAGTATTTT
TRBD2	.	TRBV5-1	TRBJ2-7	CASSIGTSGSEQYF	TGCGCCAGCAGCATCGGGACTAGCGGGAGCGAGCAGTACTTC
.	few	TRBV27	TRBJ2-7	CASSRSITYEQYF	TGTGCCAGCAGTAGAAGTATTACCTACGAGCAGTACTTC
.	.	TRBV19	TRBJ2-1	CASSIGRIPNEQFF	TGTGCCAGTAGTATCGGGCGGATTCCTAATGAGCAGTTCTTC
TRBD2	.	TRBV20-1	TRBJ2-1	CSARYEGLAKQFF	TGCAGTGCTAGATACGAGGGACTAGCAAAGCAGTTCTTC
TRBD1	few	TRBV20-1	TRBJ1-2	CSARTGTGEGYTF	TGCAGTGCTCGAACCGGGACAGGGGAGGGCTACACCTTC
.	few	TRBV7-9	TRBJ2-7	CASSFLGLLSYEQYF	TGTGCCAGCAGCTTTTTAGGACTACTCTCCTACGAGCAGTACTTC
TRBD1	few	TRBV28	TRBJ2-3	CASTPTGRPTDTQYF	TGTGCCAGCACCCCGACAGGGCGACCCACAGATACGCAGTATTTT
TRBD2	.	TRBV9	TRBJ2-5	CASSVGGLAPSQETQYF	TGTGCCAGCAGCGTAGGGGGACTAGCTCCATCCCAAGAGACCCAGTACTTC
.	few	TRBV29-1	TRBJ1-5	CSVGSNQPQHF	TGCAGCGTTGGCAGCAATCAGCCCCAGCATTTT
TRBD1	many	TRBV24-1	TRBJ2-1	CATSDRDRVYNEQFF	TGTGCCACCAGTGACCGGGACAGGGTCTACAATGAGCAGTTCTTC
.	.	TRBV29-1	TRBJ2-2	CSVRPWENTGELFF	TGCAGCGTTAGGCCCTGGGAGAACACCGGGGAGCTGTTTTTT
TRBD2	.	TRBV4-3	TRBJ2-1	CASSQATGGTSGYNEQFF	TGCGCCAGCAGCCAAGCCACCGGCGGGACTAGCGGATACAATGAGCAGTTCTTC
TRBD2	.	TRBV24-1	TRBJ2-5	CATSGTSAGDQETQYF	TGTGCCACCAGTGGAACGAGTGCGGGGGATCAAGAGACCCAGTACTTC
.	.	TRBV12-3/TRBV12-4	TRBJ1-1	CASSPQLMNTEAFF	TGTGCCAGCAGTCCTCAGCTCATGAACACTGAAGCTTTCTTT